The subject of this entry is one TCR beta chain. The antigen it recognizes is unknown. Base qualities are missing; no much larger clone stands one base away. These data originate in a study of CD8 T cells in Susac syndrome (dated by TCRdb to the late 2010s). Broadly, across the study: The study used repertoire sequencing to test whether antigen drove CD8+ T cell activation and differentiation in Susac syndrome. The study compared CD8+ T cell repertoire clonality among over 9 healthy donors, some 14 Susac syndrome patients and roughly 16 multiple sclerosis patients.

CDR1 DFQATT and CDR2 SNEGSKA were looked up in the germline V gene (reference sequence). V is reduced by 3 bases and J by 5 bases, leaving a spacing of 7 bases between them. The CDR3 measures 11 amino acids from cysteine to phenylalanine. Left in the record is the CDR3 DNA by itself, 33 bases read in frame from the first base. Peripheral blood CD8+ and CD4+ T cells from healthy donors, Susac syndrome patients and multiple sclerosis patients were profiled using high-throughput TCR beta sequencing. Multiple sclerosis controls were treatment-naive patients with stable or active relapsing-remitting disease fulfilling revised McDonald criteria. CD8+ TEMRA cells were enriched by FACS, while bulk CD8+ and CD4+ T cells were purified by magnetic negative isolation. Blood was drawn into EDTA tubes, processed within 24 hours, and PBMCs were isolated by density gradient centrifugation. PBMCs intended for TCR sequencing were frozen in liquid nitrogen and were later thawed in a 37 degrees C water bath. The sorted or isolated CD4+, CD8+ and CD8+ TEMRA cells reached a purity of at least 90%.

RNA was extracted with the RNeasy kit and roughly 0.45 to 1 ug was reverse transcribed using random hexamers. The immunoSEQ multiplex PCR assay, covering 54 Vbeta and 13 Jbeta segments, was used to amplify TCR beta CDR3 regions. PCR amplification bias was corrected using a synthetic template baseline for primer optimization and computational correction. The authors' pipeline ran thus. Reads were annotated to V, D and J genes per IMGT and analyzed with immunoSEQ Analyzer, keeping only productive sequences. To calculate clonality, Shannon entropy was normalized by log2 of the number of productive unique sequences and then subtracted from one. For each patient and control, public and private clones were evaluated within the 100 most prevalent clones. A clone was defined as Susac-specific if it was absent from the healthy and MS cohorts, from around 960 published viral clones and from other ImmuneACCESS disease sequences. TCRdb applied fastp at Q25 and MiXCR to the public reads, then kept only in-frame beta chains. Rows with one shared CDR3 protein collapse into an entry with the most common genes and DNA. The V and J calls reflect TCRdb's pipeline rather than the authors' work. The sample table records 250,000 to 300,000 distinct CDR3 sequences; 70% to 90% of these occur just once. 0.11% of the sample is taken by the ten largest.

Overall study results and their limits: The study acknowledged that relatively few individuals were included in the TCR sequencing and HLA analysis.

The receptor was isolated from a human donor with multiple sclerosis. The receptor chain draws on TRBV20-1 and TRBJ2-5, with no D gene named confidently. Sequenced sample: CD8+ T cells from PBMCs. The DNA sequence is TGCAGTGCTAGGTTTGCGGAGACCCAGTACTTC. This yields the protein CSARFAETQYF.